This entry concerns a single TCR beta chain. The antigen is unknown. The data derive from a study of cytomegalovirus exposure and HLA in healthy donors. PCR was performed using 60 Vbeta and 13 Jbeta primers. This table comes from immunoSEQ multiplex PCR, and its TCRdb copy is limited to in-frame clones, with some not included. The sample lists about 100,000 clones; approximately 70% were seen once. After removal of 7 bases from V and 5 bases from J, the junction contained 11 bases not matched to a gene. The CDR3 extends over 16 amino acids. Germline lookup yields CDR1 SNHLY and CDR2 FYNNEI. General observations from the study: Apart from CMV serostatus, no immune exposure information was available.

This sequence joins TRBV2 and TRBJ1-2; 12 bases fit TRBD1. This sequence originates from a man aged 35 to 55 in good health and CMV-seronegative. Sequenced sample: PBMCs. CDR3 residues: CASKLPGQGAIYGYTF. The CDR3 nucleotides read TGTGCCAGCAAACTCCCGGGACAGGGGGCCATATATGGCTACACCTTC.